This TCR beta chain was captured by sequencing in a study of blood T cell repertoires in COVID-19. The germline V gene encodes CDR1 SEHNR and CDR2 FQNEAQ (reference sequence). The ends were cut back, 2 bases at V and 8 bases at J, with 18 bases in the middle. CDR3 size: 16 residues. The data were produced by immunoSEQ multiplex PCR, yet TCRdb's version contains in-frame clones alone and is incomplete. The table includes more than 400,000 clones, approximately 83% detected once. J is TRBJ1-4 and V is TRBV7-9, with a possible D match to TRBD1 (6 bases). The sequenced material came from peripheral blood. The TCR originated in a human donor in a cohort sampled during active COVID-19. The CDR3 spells CASSLSRGARSEKLFF. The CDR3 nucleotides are TGTGCCAGCAGCTTAAGTCGGGGGGCGCGTTCCGAAAAACTGTTTTTT.